A selection of T cell receptor beta chains follows, all from one sample in a study of T cells in Graves' hyperthyroidism and ophthalmopathy. TCRdb redid the calling of the multiplex PCR reads with MiXCR, one entry per CDR3 protein. Here the sample spans 550,000 to 600,000 distinct CDR3 sequences, 46% being singletons. The sample was peripheral blood or thyroid tissue (not recorded which). The receptors come from an adult woman with Graves' disease, either hyperthyroidism or ophthalmopathy (not recorded which). Both conserved end residues are part of each CDR3. The D gene is left open where the match is weak. Expanded clones are given a class, and other clones once, few, many or no size at all.

TRBD1,many,TRBJ1-5,TRBV14,CASSNQQGAFLYSNQPQHF,TGTGCCAGCAGCAACCAACAGGGGGCCTTTTTGTATAGCAATCAGCCCCAGCATTTT
TRBD2,many,TRBJ2-7,TRBV15,CATSKMKLAGAYEQYF,TGTGCCACCAGCAAAATGAAACTAGCGGGAGCCTACGAGCAGTACTTC
.,many,TRBJ2-7,TRBV11-2,CASSPGWGRPPDEQYF,TGTGCCAGCAGCCCTGGTTGGGGCCGCCCTCCCGACGAGCAGTACTTC
.,many,TRBJ1-2,TRBV9,CASSVGRYGYTF,TGTGCCAGCAGCGTAGGGCGGTATGGCTACACCTTC
TRBD2,many,TRBJ2-7,TRBV10-3,CAITPGLAGGPVRNEQYF,TGTGCCATCACCCCGGGACTAGCGGGAGGGCCAGTGAGAAACGAGCAGTACTTC
TRBD1,.,TRBJ1-6,TRBV7-9,CASSTQGTVNSPLHF,TGTGCCAGCAGCACACAGGGGACAGTTAATTCACCCCTCCACTTT
.,.,TRBJ2-2,TRBV7-2,CASPGRLTGELFF,TGTGCCAGCCCCGGTCGACTCACCGGGGAGCTGTTTTTT
.,.,TRBJ2-7,TRBV28,CASSLGTNTYEQYF,TGTGCCAGCAGTTTAGGGACAAACACCTACGAGCAGTACTTC
.,many,TRBJ1-6,TRBV6-5,CASSYGGEPLHF,TGTGCCAGCAGTTACGGGGGAGAACCCCTCCACTTT
.,many,TRBJ1-2,TRBV28,CASSSAASNYGYTF,TGTGCCAGCAGTTCGGCAGCTTCTAACTATGGCTACACCTTC
.,.,TRBJ1-4,TRBV12-3/TRBV12-4,CASSFRQLGEKLFF,TGTGCCAGCAGTTTCAGGCAGCTGGGGGAAAAACTGTTTTTT
.,many,TRBJ1-5,TRBV20-1,CSANRYINQPQHF,TGCAGTGCTAATAGATATATCAATCAGCCCCAGCATTTT
.,.,TRBJ2-5,TRBV7-6,CASSPGVAGETQYF,TGTGCCAGCAGCCCAGGGGTAGCTGGTGAGACCCAGTACTTC
.,.,TRBJ2-5,TRBV11-2,CASSLVRSSWKTQYF,TGTGCCAGCAGCTTAGTCAGATCTAGCTGGAAGACCCAGTACTTC
.,few,TRBJ2-7,TRBV7-2,CASSSQVQNYEQYF,TGTGCCAGCAGCTCACAGGTACAGAACTACGAGCAGTACTTC
.,many,TRBJ1-1,TRBV14,CASSHGWGGTEAFF,TGTGCCAGCAGCCATGGTTGGGGCGGCACTGAAGCTTTCTTT
.,many,TRBJ1-4,TRBV7-2,CASSFAGDRGKLFF,TGTGCCAGCAGCTTTGCGGGGGACCGAGGAAAACTGTTTTTT
.,once,TRBJ1-5,TRBV15,CAISRDGTGRPSQPQHF,TGTGCCATCAGCAGAGATGGAACAGGGAGGCCCAGTCAGCCCCAGCATTTT
TRBD1,many,TRBJ1-3,TRBV20-1,CSARPNRGGNTIYF,TGCAGTGCTAGACCAAACAGGGGTGGAAACACCATATATTTT
.,few,TRBJ1-6,TRBV4-1,CASSQDLKPIHNSPLHF,TGCGCCAGCAGCCAAGATCTTAAGCCAATACATAATTCACCCCTCCACTTT
TRBD1,.,TRBJ1-2,TRBV10-3,CAISEAGGYDYTF,TGTGCCATCAGTGAGGCAGGGGGCTACGACTACACCTTC
TRBD2,.,TRBJ2-5,TRBV7-2,CASSQETSGSGWETQYF,TGTGCCAGCAGCCAAGAGACTAGCGGGAGTGGATGGGAGACCCAGTACTTC
.,.,TRBJ2-5,TRBV9,CASSVSGIQETQYF,TGTGCCAGCAGCGTATCGGGCATCCAAGAGACCCAGTACTTC
TRBD2,.,TRBJ2-6,TRBV13,CASSPRGLAGAYVLTF,TGTGCCAGCAGCCCAAGAGGACTAGCGGGGGCCTACGTCCTGACTTTC
TRBD1,many,TRBJ1-2,TRBV14,CASSHGTGDGYTF,TGTGCCAGCAGCCACGGGACAGGGGATGGCTACACCTTC